Listed below are T cell receptor beta chains from one sample, sequenced in a study of blood T cell repertoires in COVID-19. The assay was immunoSEQ multiplex PCR, and TCRdb's table has in-frame clones only and misses some. The table has over 120,000 clones, 70% to 90% seen once. The specimen was peripheral blood. Receptors were obtained from a human donor with acute or convalescent COVID-19. The donor label of this sample is uncertain. CDR3s include the opening cysteine and the closing phenylalanine or tryptophan. The order of the fields is J gene, V gene, CDR3 protein.

>TRBJ2-1|TRBV10-3
CAITAAGGLHEQFF
>TRBJ1-5|TRBV29-1
CSVEYTSNQPQHF
>TRBJ2-5|TRBV2
CASRRDQETQYF
>TRBJ1-5|TRBV7-9
CASSLGQEQPQHF
>TRBJ2-3|TRBV24-1
CATSDSGRVTDTQYF
>TRBJ2-5|TRBV6-5
CASRPGGSQETQYF
>TRBJ1-2|TRBV5-5
CASSLGPSYGYTF
>TRBJ2-3|TRBV6-1
CASSEAGGASDTQYF
>TRBJ1-3|TRBV6-1
CASSEGTGRNTIYF
>TRBJ1-2|TRBV6-1
CASSEGPGVAYTF
>TRBJ2-6|TRBV5-1
CASSSTGTGLGANVLTF
>TRBJ2-7|TRBV27
CASSFQGTSGEQYF
>TRBJ1-2|TRBV7-2
CASSERLIPYGYTF
>TRBJ2-2|TRBV24-1
CATSDPGLAGGNTGELFF
>TRBJ2-7|TRBV7-9
CASSPPPGQGYEQYF